This TCR beta chain originates from a study of T cell responses to AZD1222 COVID-19 vaccine. This CDR3 has 13 residues. CDR1 is MNHEY, CDR2 SVGAGI, per germline. Trimming took off 8 bases at V and 1 base at J, with 12 bases between the two ends. This table comes from immunoSEQ multiplex PCR, and its TCRdb copy is limited to in-frame clones, with some not included. The top ten hold approximately 0.49% of the sample, which has around 200,000 clones, about 91% seen once. This sequence was found in an adult in good health. V and J are TRBV6-5 and TRBJ2-7; D is unresolved. The input for sequencing was peripheral blood, taken on day 0 of AZD1222 vaccination. The CDR3: CASGPMRSYEQYF. The CDR3 nucleotides read TGTGCCAGCGGGCCCATGAGGTCCTACGAGCAGTACTTC.